The T cell receptor (beta chain) under discussion was sequenced for a study of untreated major depressive disorder. With 5 bases clipped from V and 0 bases from J, the junction kept 7 bases outside the gene matches. The CDR3 is 17 residues long. The germline CDR1 and CDR2 sequences are SGHTA and FQGTGA. Only in-frame clones appear in the TCRdb table, and some are missing; sequencing was by immunoSEQ multiplex PCR. The data show 10,000 to 15,000 clones, nearly 95% seen once. Notes on the study in general: TRBV05-01 (Vbeta 5.1) usage was higher in CD4+ T cells of depressed patients than controls.

The sample holds one count of this clone. Its antigen is not identified. Sequencing was carried out using CD4+ T cells from PBMCs. This chain joins TRBV7-3 and TRBJ2-6; 7 bases fit TRBD1. The sequence came from a man under 40 with major depressive disorder. The CDR3, as DNA: TGTGCCAGCAGCCCGACAGGGTCTAACTCTGGGGCCAACGTCCTGACTTTC. Encoded protein: CASSPTGSNSGANVLTF.